This T cell receptor beta chain was obtained from a study of T cell changes during pregnancy in multiple sclerosis. This clone was detected only a few times. Using immunoSEQ multiplex PCR, the repertoire was profiled, and TCRdb retains in-frame clones only, with some absent. Found here are fewer than 85,000 clones, over 90% of them singletons; the top ten hold about 1.2%. Germline CDR1 reads GTSNPN; CDR2 reads SVGIG (reference sequence). The CDR3 extends over 15 amino acids. Losses at the gene ends were 5 bases for V and 0 bases for J; bases not matched to a gene: 9. The chain is built from TRBV30 and TRBJ1-1, with 7 bases matching TRBD1. This receptor was obtained from a female donor with multiple sclerosis, enrolled in a pregnancy study. The starting material was peripheral blood, obtained in the second trimester of pregnancy. The CDR3 protein is CAWGDSPSLNTEAFF. The DNA for the CDR3 is TGTGCCTGGGGGGACAGTCCCTCGTTGAACACTGAAGCTTTCTTT.